Described below is a single TCR beta chain sequence and its context. This CDR3 region has 16 residues. The germline V gene has CDR1 MNHNY and CDR2 SVGAGI (reference sequence). The junction had 7 bases not matched to a gene; V was cut back by 0 bases and J by 7 bases. This sample stems from a study of cytomegalovirus exposure and HLA in healthy donors. About the research overall: As released early, the data held 75 million to 90 million unique TCRs from HLA-typed donors.

Primers: 60 Vbeta forward and 13 Jbeta reverse. The assay was immunoSEQ multiplex PCR, and TCRdb's table has in-frame clones only and misses some. The table lists about 59,000 clones, 80% of them singletons. This clonotype was sampled from a middle-aged woman in good health and CMV-seronegative. Material for sequencing was PBMCs. The chain is built from TRBV6-6 and TRBJ2-5; TRBD1 agrees at 11 bases. As DNA, the CDR3 is TGTGCCAGCAGTTACTCGAGGACCGGGACAGGGGGGACCCAGTACTTC. Its translation is CASSYSRTGTGGTQYF.